The 12 T cell receptor beta chains listed next were all sequenced from one sample in a study of blood T cell repertoires in COVID-19 (dated by TCRdb to between 2020 and 2021). The library relied on the immunoSEQ multiplex PCR assay. TCRdb stores this immuneACCESS table with in-frame sequences only. Part of the clones is absent; in the studies checked, under half of the shortfall reflects unresolved V genes, and no reason is known for the rest. This sample comprises roughly 290,000 clones, around 81% of them detected only once. Over 3.5% of the sample rests with the top ten. Sequenced material: peripheral blood. These receptors came from a woman aged 50 to 60 with active or convalescent COVID-19.

This clone was seen just once. The V and J genes are TRBV24-1 and TRBJ2-3; 8 bases align to TRBD2. The germline V gene has CDR1 KGHDR and CDR2 SFDVKD. The CDR3 length is 16 residues. The J segment lost 4 bases and the V segment lost 0 bases, leaving 5 bases of the junction unmatched. In DNA form, the CDR3 reads TGTGCCACCAGTGATTTGAGCGGGAGTTACCCAGATACGCAGTATTTT. Its translation: CATSDLSGSYPDTQYF.

This clone was detected once. The same CDR3 arises from other DNA sequences in this sample as well. The chain recombines TRBV5-1 with TRBJ1-5; 8 nucleotides agree with TRBD1. The CDR3 consists of 14 residues. CDR1 is SGHRS, CDR2 YFSETQ, per germline. The V segment lost 4 bases and the J segment 5 bases; nucleotides outside the gene matches: 5. CDR3 nucleotides: TGCGCCAGCAGCCCAGGGACAGGTGATCAGCCCCAGCATTTT. It is translated as CASSPGTGDQPQHF.

The chain recombines TRBV18 with TRBJ1-2; a possible D gene is TRBD1 (5 bases). The CDR3 is 11 amino acids. CDR1 KGHSH and CDR2 LQKENI come from the germline V gene. V was pared by 8 bases and J by 7 bases, with 11 bases between. DNA for the CDR3: TGTGCCAGCGGTTACACAGGTGGCTACACCTTC. Its translation is CASGYTGGYTF.

The J gene is TRBJ2-5, the V gene TRBV2; 9 bases are a match to TRBD2. Germline trimming cut 5 bases from V and 5 bases from J; bases unmatched to any gene: 6. This CDR3 spans 14 amino acids. Germline lookup yields CDR1 SNHLY and CDR2 FYNNEI. The CDR3 spells CASSPGTSFETQYF. As DNA, the CDR3 is TGTGCCAGCAGTCCCGGGACTAGCTTCGAGACCCAGTACTTC.

The gene calls are TRBV5-4 and TRBJ2-1; TRBD1 matches at 8 bases. Unmatched junction bases numbered 11, after V lost 0 bases and J lost 9 bases. The CDR3 has 16 residues. CDR1 is SGHNT and CDR2 is YYREEE in the germline V gene (reference sequence). DNA of the CDR3: TGTGCCAGCAGCTTGGCCGGGACAGGCTTTTACGTTGAGCAGTTCTTC. As protein: CASSLAGTGFYVEQFF.

V usage is TRBV5-1 and J usage is TRBJ2-1, with 8 nucleotides matching TRBD2. With 5 bases clipped from V and 7 bases from J, the junction kept 8 bases outside the gene matches. This CDR3 spans 14 amino acids. Germline assignment: CDR1 SGHRS and CDR2 YFSETQ. CDR3 sequence reads: CASRPGTRINEQFF. The CDR3 DNA sequence: TGCGCCAGCAGGCCCGGGACTAGGATTAATGAGCAGTTCTTC.

In its sample, this clone was seen a few times. The V call is TRBV6-1, the J call TRBJ1-5; D is unresolved. Germline lookup yields CDR1 MNHNS and CDR2 SASEGT. This CDR3 spans 16 amino acids. The ends were cut back, 2 bases at V and 0 bases at J, with 11 bases in the middle. CDR3 in DNA: TGTGCCAGCAGTGAAAACGACTGGTATAGCAATCAGCCCCAGCATTTT. This sequence encodes CASSENDWYSNQPQHF.

The chain joins TRBV5-1 to TRBJ2-3; D is uncertain. V was trimmed by 0 bases and J by 6 bases, leaving 17 bases between them. The CDR3 consists of 16 residues. Germline CDR1 reads SGHRS; CDR2 reads YFSETQ. The CDR3 here is CASSLESSSDPDTQYF. The CDR3 bases are TGCGCCAGCAGCTTGGAGAGTAGCTCAGACCCTGATACGCAGTATTTT.

This clone appeared a few times. The chain carries TRBV7-2 and TRBJ2-5; D is possibly TRBD2 (5 bases). Germline lookup yields CDR1 SGHTA and CDR2 FQGNSA. The CDR3 totals 14 residues. The V end was cut by 5 bases, the J end by 5 bases, with 15 bases between. The CDR3 sequence: CASSPPERAETQYF. The CDR3 region has the DNA TGTGCCAGCAGCCCTCCTGAGAGGGCGGAGACCCAGTACTTC.

This chain joins TRBV5-4 and TRBJ1-2; TRBD1 matches 8 bases. Germline assignment: CDR1 SGHNT and CDR2 YYREEE (reference sequence). The V segment lost 4 bases and the J segment 6 bases; nucleotides outside the gene matches: 8. The CDR3 has 14 amino acids. The CDR3 reads CASSPGQGMNGYTF. The CDR3 nucleotides read TGTGCCAGCAGCCCAGGACAGGGTATGAATGGCTACACCTTC.

The rearrangement uses TRBV6-5 and TRBJ1-1; D remains unclear. Trimming cost V 6 bases and J 1 base, with 12 bases left between them. Looked up from germline, CDR1 is MNHEY and CDR2 is SVGAGI. The CDR3 totals 14 residues. The DNA of the CDR3 is TGTGCCAGCAGACTGACATTGGGGAACACTGAAGCTTTCTTT. The encoded protein is CASRLTLGNTEAFF.

This chain joins TRBV2 and TRBJ2-1, with TRBD2 matching over 13 bases. The CDR3 is 18 amino acids. With V trimmed by 8 bases and J by 4 bases, 14 bases remained unmatched. Germline assignment: CDR1 SNHLY and CDR2 FYNNEI. The CDR3 nucleotides read TGTGCCAGCTCTATAGAAGGACTAGCGGGAGCAAGGTACAATGAGCAGTTCTTC. Translation: CASSIEGLAGARYNEQFF.